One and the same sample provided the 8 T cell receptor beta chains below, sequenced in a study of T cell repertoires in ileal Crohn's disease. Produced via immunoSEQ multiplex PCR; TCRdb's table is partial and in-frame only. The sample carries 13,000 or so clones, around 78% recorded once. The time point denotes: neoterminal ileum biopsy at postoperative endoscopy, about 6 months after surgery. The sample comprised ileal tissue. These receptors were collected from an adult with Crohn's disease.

The CDR3 DNA reads TGCGCCAGCAGTCGCGACAGCGCAGACACCGGGGAGCTGTTTTTT. This sequence encodes CASSRDSADTGELFF. The J gene is TRBJ2-2, the V gene TRBV10-1; weak D call: TRBD1 (5 bases). Germline CDR1 reads WNHNN; CDR2 reads SYGVQD (reference sequence). This CDR3 is built from 15 residues. Between the trimmed V and J ends, which lost 5 bases and 3 bases, there was a span of 13 bases.

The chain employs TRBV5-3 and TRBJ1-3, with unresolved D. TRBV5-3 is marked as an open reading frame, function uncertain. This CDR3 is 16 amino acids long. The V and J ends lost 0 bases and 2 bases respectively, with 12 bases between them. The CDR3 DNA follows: TGTGCCAGAAGCTTGGGTGGAGGGAGGGCTGGAAACACCATATATTTT. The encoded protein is CARSLGGGRAGNTIYF.

CDR3 in DNA: TGTGCCAGCACCCCGGAGGGGTTTTCCCGATTGAACACTGAAGCTTTCTTT. It yields the protein CASTPEGFSRLNTEAFF. This rearrangement joins TRBV11-2 to TRBJ1-1; tentatively, D is TRBD1 (5 bases). V was shortened by 7 bases and J by 0 bases, with 21 bases between the two germline ends. Germline V gene sequence: CDR1 SGHAT, CDR2 FQNNGV. The CDR3 spans 17 residues.

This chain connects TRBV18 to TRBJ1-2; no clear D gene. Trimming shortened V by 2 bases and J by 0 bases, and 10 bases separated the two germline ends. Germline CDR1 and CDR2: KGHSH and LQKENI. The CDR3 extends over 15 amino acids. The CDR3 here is CASSPGATPNYGYTF. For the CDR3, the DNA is TGTGCCAGCTCACCAGGAGCAACTCCTAACTATGGCTACACCTTC.

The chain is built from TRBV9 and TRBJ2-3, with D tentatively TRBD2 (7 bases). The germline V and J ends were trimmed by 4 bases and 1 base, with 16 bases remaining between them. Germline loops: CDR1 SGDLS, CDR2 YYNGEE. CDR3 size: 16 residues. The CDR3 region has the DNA TGTGCCAGCAGCCCGGGGGTGGGGGGGCGCACAGATACGCAGTATTTT. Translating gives CASSPGVGGRTDTQYF.

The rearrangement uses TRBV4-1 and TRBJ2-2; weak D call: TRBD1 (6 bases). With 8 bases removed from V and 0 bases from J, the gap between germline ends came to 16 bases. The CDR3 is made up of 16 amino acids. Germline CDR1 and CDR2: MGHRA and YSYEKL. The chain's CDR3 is CASYPTGKPNTGELFF. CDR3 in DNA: TGCGCCAGCTACCCGACAGGAAAACCGAACACCGGGGAGCTGTTTTTT.

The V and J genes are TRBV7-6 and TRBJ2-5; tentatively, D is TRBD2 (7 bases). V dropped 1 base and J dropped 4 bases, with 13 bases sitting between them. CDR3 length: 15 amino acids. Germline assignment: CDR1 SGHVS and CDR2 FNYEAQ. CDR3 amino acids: CASSLEGGRGETQYF. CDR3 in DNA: TGTGCCAGCAGCTTAGAGGGGGGGCGCGGAGAGACCCAGTACTTC.

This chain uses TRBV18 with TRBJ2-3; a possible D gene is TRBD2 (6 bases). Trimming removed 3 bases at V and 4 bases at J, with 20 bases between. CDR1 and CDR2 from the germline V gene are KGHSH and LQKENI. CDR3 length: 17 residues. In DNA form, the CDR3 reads TGTGCCAGCTCACCCAGTCCCGGGACTTTTACCGCAGATACGCAGTATTTT. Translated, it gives CASSPSPGTFTADTQYF. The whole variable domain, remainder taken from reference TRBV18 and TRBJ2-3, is NAGVMQNPRHLVRRRGQEARLRCSPMKGHSHVYWYRQLPEEGLKFMVYLQKENIIDESGMPKERFSAEFPKEGPSILRIQQVVRGDSAAYFCASSPSPGTFTADTQYFGPGTRLTVL.